The clone carrying this TCR beta chain was seen at least ten times. The data were taken from a study of regulatory T cells in long-lasting Graves disease. With iRepertoire HTBI primers and Arm-PCR of CDR3 regions, TCR beta libraries were built. In TCRdb, the multiplex PCR reads were re-called with MiXCR into one record per CDR3 protein. The sample lists hundreds of thousands of distinct CDR3 sequences, 16% occurring once. The CDR3 consists of 11 residues. Germline-derived CDR1 and CDR2 are MDHEN and SYDVKM. The V end lost 6 bases, the J end lost 7 bases, and 6 bases lay between the germline ends. As for time point: newly diagnosed GD, antithyroid drugs for less than 3 months. Preparation of the TCR library used RNA extracted from PBMCs. In addition, the sample was reused for a study of T cells in Graves' hyperthyroidism and ophthalmopathy.

The clonotype comes from a woman between 25 and 40 years old with Graves disease. The material was peripheral blood mononuclear cells (PBMCs), obtained at new diagnosis, from a patient treated with antithyroid drugs. The V and J genes are TRBV28 and TRBJ1-4; D call uncertain. CDR3 amino acids: CASRRFEKLFF. CDR3 coding DNA: TGTGCCAGCAGACGATTTGAAAAACTGTTTTTT.